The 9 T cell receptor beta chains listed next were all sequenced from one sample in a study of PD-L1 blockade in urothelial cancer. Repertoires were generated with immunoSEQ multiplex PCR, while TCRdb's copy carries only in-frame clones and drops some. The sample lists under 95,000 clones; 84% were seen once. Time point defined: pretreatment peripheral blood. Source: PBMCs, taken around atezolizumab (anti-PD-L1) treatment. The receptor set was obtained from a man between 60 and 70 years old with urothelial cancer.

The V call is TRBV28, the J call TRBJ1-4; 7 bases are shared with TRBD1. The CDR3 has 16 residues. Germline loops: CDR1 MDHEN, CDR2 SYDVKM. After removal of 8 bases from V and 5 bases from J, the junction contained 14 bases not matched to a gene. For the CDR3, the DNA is TGTGCCAGCCGAAACCCCCGGACAGGACCAAATGAAAAACTGTTTTTT. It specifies CASRNPRTGPNEKLFF.

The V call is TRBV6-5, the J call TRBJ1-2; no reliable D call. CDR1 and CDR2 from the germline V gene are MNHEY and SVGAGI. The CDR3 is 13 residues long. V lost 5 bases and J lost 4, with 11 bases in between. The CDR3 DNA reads TGTGCCAGCAGTCCGACGGAGATCTATGGCTACACCTTC. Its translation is CASSPTEIYGYTF.

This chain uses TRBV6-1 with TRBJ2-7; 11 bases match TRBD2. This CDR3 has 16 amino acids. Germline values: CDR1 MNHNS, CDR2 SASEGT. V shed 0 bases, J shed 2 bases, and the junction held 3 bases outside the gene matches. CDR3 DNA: TGTGCCAGCAGTGAAGCGGGTAGCGGGGGGGCCTACGAGCAGTACTTC. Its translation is CASSEAGSGGAYEQYF.

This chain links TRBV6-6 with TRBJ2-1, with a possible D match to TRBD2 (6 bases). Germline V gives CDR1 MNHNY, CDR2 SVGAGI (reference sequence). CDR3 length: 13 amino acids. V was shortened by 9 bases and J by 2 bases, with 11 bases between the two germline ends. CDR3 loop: CASFSGAYNEQFF. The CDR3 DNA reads TGTGCCAGTTTTAGCGGAGCCTACAATGAGCAGTTCTTC.

CDR3 bases: TGTGCCAGCAGTGAGAGGGGACAGTCAGGCTACACCTTC. It translates to CASSERGQSGYTF. The chain combines TRBV6-1 with TRBJ1-2; 7 nucleotides line up with TRBD1. With 3 bases clipped from V and 8 bases from J, the junction kept 6 bases outside the gene matches. Germline CDR1 MNHNS, CDR2 SASEGT. This CDR3 region has 13 residues.

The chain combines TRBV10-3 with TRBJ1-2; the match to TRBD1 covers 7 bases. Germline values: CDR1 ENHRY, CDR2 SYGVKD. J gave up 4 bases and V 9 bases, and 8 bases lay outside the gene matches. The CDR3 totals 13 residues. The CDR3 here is CAIAGGVGYGYTF. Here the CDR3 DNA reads TGTGCCATTGCAGGGGGTGTAGGCTATGGCTACACCTTC.

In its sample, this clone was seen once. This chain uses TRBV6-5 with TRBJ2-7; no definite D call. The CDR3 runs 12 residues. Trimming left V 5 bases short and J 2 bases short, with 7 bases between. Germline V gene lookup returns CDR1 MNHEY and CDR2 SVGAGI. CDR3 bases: TGTGCCAGCAGTGTTACAGCCTACGAGCAGTACTTC. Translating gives CASSVTAYEQYF.

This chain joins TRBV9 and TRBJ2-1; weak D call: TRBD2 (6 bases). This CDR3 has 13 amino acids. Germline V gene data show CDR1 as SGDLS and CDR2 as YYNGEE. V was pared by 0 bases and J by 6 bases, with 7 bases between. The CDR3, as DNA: TGTGCCAGCAGCGTAGCGGGAGTCAATGAGCAGTTCTTC. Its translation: CASSVAGVNEQFF.

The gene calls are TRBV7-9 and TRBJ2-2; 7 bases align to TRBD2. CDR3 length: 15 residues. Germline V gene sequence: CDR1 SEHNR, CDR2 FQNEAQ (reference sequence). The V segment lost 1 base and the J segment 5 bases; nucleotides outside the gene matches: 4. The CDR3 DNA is TGTGCCAGCAGCTTAGGCGGGAGTGGGACCGGGGAGCTGTTTTTT. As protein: CASSLGGSGTGELFF.